These 4 T cell receptor beta chains came from one sample sequenced in a study of cytomegalovirus exposure and HLA in healthy donors. Profiled with immunoSEQ multiplex PCR; TCRdb holds only in-frame clones, not every one. Here the sample spans approximately 260,000 clones, roughly 85% being singletons. The sample was PBMCs. The receptors derive from a woman between 18 and 30 years old in good health and CMV-seronegative.

The chain carries TRBV10-3 and TRBJ2-2, with D possibly TRBD1 on 6 matching bases. The V gene's germline CDR1 is ENHRY and CDR2 SYGVKD. Trimming removed 4 bases at V and 2 bases at J, with 8 bases between. The CDR3 runs 14 residues. The CDR3 region is CAISGQENTGELFF. The CDR3 nucleotides read TGTGCCATCAGTGGACAGGAAAACACCGGGGAGCTGTTTTTT.

The chain uses TRBV5-1 and TRBJ2-5; 12 positions match TRBD1. Germline CDR1 SGHRS, CDR2 YFSETQ. Trimming cost V 5 bases and J 4 bases; bases outside gene matches: 6. There are 15 residues in the CDR3. CDR3 amino acids: CASRSGTGGVETQYF. The CDR3, as DNA: TGCGCCAGCAGGTCCGGGACAGGGGGCGTAGAGACCCAGTACTTC.

This chain uses TRBV14 with TRBJ2-3; D perhaps matches TRBD1 (6 bases). This CDR3 is built from 16 residues. Germline CDR1 SGHDN, CDR2 FVKESK. V was trimmed by 0 bases and J by 0 bases, leaving 10 bases between them. CDR3 nucleotides: TGTGCCAGCAGCCAAGATTTGGGGGCCAGCACAGATACGCAGTATTTT. It is translated as CASSQDLGASTDTQYF.

This clone appeared a single time. The rearrangement joins TRBV13 to TRBJ2-2; 10 bases fit TRBD2. Germline trimming cut 5 bases from V and 3 bases from J; bases unmatched to any gene: 3. There are 15 residues in the CDR3. CDR1 and CDR2 from the germline V gene are PRHDT and FYEKMQ (reference sequence). CDR3 in DNA: TGTGCCAGCAGCGCCGGGACTAGCGACACCGGGGAGCTGTTTTTT. Protein sequence: CASSAGTSDTGELFF.